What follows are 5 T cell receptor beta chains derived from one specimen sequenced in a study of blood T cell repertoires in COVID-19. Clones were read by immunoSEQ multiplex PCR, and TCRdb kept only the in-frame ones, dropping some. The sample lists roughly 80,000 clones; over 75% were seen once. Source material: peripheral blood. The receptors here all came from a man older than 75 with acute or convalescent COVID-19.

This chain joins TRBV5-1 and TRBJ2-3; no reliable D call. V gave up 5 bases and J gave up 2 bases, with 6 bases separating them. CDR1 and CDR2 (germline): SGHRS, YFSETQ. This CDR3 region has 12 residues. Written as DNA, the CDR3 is TGCGCCAGCAGTCAGAACACAGATACGCAGTATTTT. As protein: CASSQNTDTQYF.

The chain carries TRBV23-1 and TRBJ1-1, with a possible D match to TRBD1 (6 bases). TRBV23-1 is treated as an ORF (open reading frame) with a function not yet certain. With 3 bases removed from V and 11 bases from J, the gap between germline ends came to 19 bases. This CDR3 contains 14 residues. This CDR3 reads CASSQIGQPPLAFF. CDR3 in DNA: TGCGCCAGCAGTCAGATCGGACAGCCCCCACTGGCTTTCTTT.

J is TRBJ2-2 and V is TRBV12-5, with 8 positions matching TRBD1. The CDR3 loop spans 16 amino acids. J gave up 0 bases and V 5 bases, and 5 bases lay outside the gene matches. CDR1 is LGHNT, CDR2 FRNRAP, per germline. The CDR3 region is CASGRTGNTNTGELFF. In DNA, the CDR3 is TGTGCTAGTGGTCGGACAGGGAATACGAACACCGGGGAGCTGTTTTTT.

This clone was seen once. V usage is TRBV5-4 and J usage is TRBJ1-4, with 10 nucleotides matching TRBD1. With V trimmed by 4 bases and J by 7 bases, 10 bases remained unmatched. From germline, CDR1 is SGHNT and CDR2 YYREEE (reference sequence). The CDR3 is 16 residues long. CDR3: CASSVRQGAVGEKLFF. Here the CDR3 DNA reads TGTGCCAGCAGCGTAAGACAGGGGGCGGTAGGTGAAAAACTGTTTTTT.

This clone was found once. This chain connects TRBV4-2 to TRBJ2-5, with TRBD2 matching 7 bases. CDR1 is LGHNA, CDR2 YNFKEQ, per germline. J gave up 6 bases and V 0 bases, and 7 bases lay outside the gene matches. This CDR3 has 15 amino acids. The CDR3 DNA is TGTGCCAGCAGCCAAGAAGGAAGCGGGGTGAAGACCCAGTACTTC. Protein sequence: CASSQEGSGVKTQYF.